This T cell receptor (beta chain) was captured by sequencing in a study of T cells in tuberculosis. Turning to the study itself: T cells were selected with CD1B tetramers loaded with glucose monomycolate. Study results and caveats: Smaller distances to GMM-specific TCRs suggested their expansion in active tuberculosis.

Using immunoSEQ multiplex PCR, the repertoire was profiled, and TCRdb retains in-frame clones only, with some absent. The sample includes approximately 29,000 clones, around 90% of them seen just once. In regard to this clone: No antigen is known for it.

The source is a donor aged 10-29 years with latent tuberculosis or without tuberculosis infection. The source material was PBMCs.

The CDR3 region has the DNA TGTGCCAGCAGCCAGGAGGGGGCCGATCAGCCCCAGCATTTT. Its protein is CASSQEGADQPQHF. The chain combines TRBV16 with TRBJ1-5; 7 bases align to TRBD1. V lost 3 bases, J lost 5 bases, and 4 bases stayed unmatched. From germline, CDR1 is KGHSY and CDR2 FQNENV. The CDR3 has 14 amino acids.